This T cell receptor (beta chain) originates from a study of blood T cell repertoires in COVID-19. Study as a whole: PBMCs, B-cell-depleted T cells, or T cells were the source of the cDNA or gDNA that made up the material.

The germline V gene encodes CDR1 LNHDA and CDR2 SQIVND (reference sequence). V was pared by 9 bases and J by 0 bases, with 21 bases between. The CDR3 length is 17 residues. Per the original data handling: Estimated nucleated cell counts came from reference gene primer amplification. Method: immunoSEQ multiplex PCR; TCRdb's copy keeps in-frame clones and lacks some. V and J calls and clone size are given by that table; D and trimming were obtained from the DNA. The sample lists 150,000 or so clones, more than 80% occurring once. Clinical history reported by participants formed the basis on which cohorts were assigned. Two consecutive negative NP/OP PCR tests, clearance, or resolved symptoms defined Cohort 3 recovery.

Sequenced sample: PBMCs or T cells enriched from blood (not recorded which). The rearrangement uses TRBV19 and TRBJ1-5; maybe TRBD1 (5 bases). This sequence was found in a man in his fifties or sixties who had recovered from COVID-19. CDR3 sequence reads: CASTPARAPYSNQPQHF. DNA for the CDR3: TGTGCCAGCACCCCCGCCAGGGCGCCTTATAGCAATCAGCCCCAGCATTTT. Looking up the rest from reference TRBV19 and TRBJ1-5 gives the full variable domain: DGGITQSPKYLFRKEGQNVTLSCEQNLNHDAMYWYRQDPGQGLRLIYYSQIVNDFQKGDIAEGYSVSREKKESFPLTVTSAQKNPTAFYLCASTPARAPYSNQPQHFGDGTRLSIL.